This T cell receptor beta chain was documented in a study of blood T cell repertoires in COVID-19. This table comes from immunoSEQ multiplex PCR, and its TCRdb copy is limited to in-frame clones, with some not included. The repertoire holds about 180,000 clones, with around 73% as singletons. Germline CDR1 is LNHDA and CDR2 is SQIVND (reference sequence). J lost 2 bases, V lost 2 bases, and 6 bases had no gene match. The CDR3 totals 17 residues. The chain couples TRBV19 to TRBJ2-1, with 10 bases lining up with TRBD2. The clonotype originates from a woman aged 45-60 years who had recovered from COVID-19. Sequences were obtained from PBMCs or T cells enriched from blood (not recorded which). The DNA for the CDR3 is TGTGCCAGTAGTATAACCGGGACTAGCGACGCCTACAATGAGCAGTTCTTC. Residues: CASSITGTSDAYNEQFF.